Presented here are 23 T cell receptor beta chains from one specimen sequenced in a study of cytotoxic CD8 clonotypes in ibrutinib-treated CLL (dated by TCRdb to about 2021). The library was made by the immunoSEQ multiplex PCR assay. What TCRdb holds here is the immuneACCESS table cut down to in-frame rearrangements. Part of the clones is not present; checked against another copy, under half of the missing clones reflect an unresolved V gene, and the others are unexplained. Present in this sample are around 140,000 clones, around 82% of which were seen just once. Less than 8.5% of the sample belongs to the ten largest clones. The sequencing here drew on PBMCs, taken after 36 months of ibrutinib treatment. These receptors were collected from a human donor with chronic lymphocytic leukemia.

V and J are TRBV2 and TRBJ1-3; D remains unclear. This CDR3 is 16 amino acids long. Trimming shortened V by 3 bases and J by 0 bases, and 12 bases separated the two germline ends. CDR1 is SNHLY and CDR2 is FYNNEI in the germline V gene. The CDR3 nucleotides are TGTGCCAGCAGTGATGTCCGGACGAGCTCTGGAAACACCATATATTTT. Translating gives CASSDVRTSSGNTIYF.

This clone came up once. The chain couples TRBV15 to TRBJ1-1, with D perhaps TRBD1 (6 bases). The CDR3 is made up of 17 amino acids. Trimming left V 3 bases short and J 1 base short, with 18 bases between. Germline V gene sequence: CDR1 LNHNV, CDR2 YYDKDF (reference sequence). CDR3 sequence (DNA): TGTGCCACCAGCAGGACGGGAACAGGGCGGGGGAACACTGAAGCTTTCTTT. Its translation: CATSRTGTGRGNTEAFF.

This clone came up a few times. The chain is built from TRBV13 and TRBJ1-5; D is undetermined. The germline V gene encodes CDR1 PRHDT and CDR2 FYEKMQ (reference sequence). The V gene lost 5 bases and the J gene lost 7 bases, with 9 bases spanning the gap. CDR3 size: 12 residues. The CDR3 loop reads CASSLYGQPQHF. In DNA, the CDR3 is TGTGCCAGCAGCCTCTACGGGCAGCCCCAGCATTTT.

This clone has more than one count but fewer than ten. This chain connects TRBV27 to TRBJ1-4; 7 nucleotides line up with TRBD1. Germline CDR1 reads MNHEY; CDR2 reads SMNVEV (reference sequence). The trim removed 2 bases at V and 5 bases at J, leaving 5 bases unmatched. The CDR3 extends over 15 amino acids. Here the CDR3 DNA reads TGTGCCAGCAGTTTACGGGGCAGGGGGAATGAAAAACTGTTTTTT. This sequence encodes CASSLRGRGNEKLFF.

The chain is built from TRBV6-5 and TRBJ1-2; D is undetermined. Germline CDR1 is MNHEY and CDR2 is SVGAGI. The CDR3 loop spans 14 amino acids. The ends were cut back, 0 bases at V and 7 bases at J, with 12 bases in the middle. The CDR3 DNA reads as TGTGCCAGCAGTTACTCGTACAGACTCGGTGGCTACACCTTC. It translates to CASSYSYRLGGYTF.

The chain is built from TRBV6-1 and TRBJ2-6; D is uncertain. The CDR3 spans 12 residues. CDR1 and CDR2 (germline): MNHNS, SASEGT. With 7 bases removed from V and 2 bases from J, the gap between germline ends came to 3 bases. This CDR3 reads CASNPGANVLTF. In DNA form, the CDR3 reads TGTGCCAGCAACCCTGGGGCCAACGTCCTGACTTTC.

The V gene is TRBV4-1, the J gene TRBJ1-4; no reliable D call. This CDR3 contains 13 residues. The germline CDR1 and CDR2 sequences are MGHRA and YSYEKL. Trimming pared 1 base from V and 8 bases from J, leaving 8 bases between. Here the CDR3 reads CASSQVRREKLFF. Here the CDR3 DNA reads TGCGCCAGCAGCCAAGTCAGGAGGGAAAAACTGTTTTTT.

The V gene is TRBV6-1, the J gene TRBJ1-2; TRBD1 agrees at 9 bases. Germline loops: CDR1 MNHNS, CDR2 SASEGT. The CDR3 extends over 15 amino acids. Germline trimming cut 4 bases from V and 6 bases from J; bases unmatched to any gene: 9. As DNA, the CDR3 is TGTGCCAGCAGTGCCCACAGGGGGCTGGAAAATGGCTACACCTTC. It is translated as CASSAHRGLENGYTF.

The V call is TRBV5-4, the J call TRBJ2-1; TRBD2 aligns across 8 bases. CDR3 length: 15 residues. Germline CDR1 reads SGHNT; CDR2 reads YYREEE (reference sequence). V lost 4 bases, J lost 9 bases, and 12 bases stayed unmatched. CDR3 nucleotide sequence: TGTGCCAGCAGCGCTTATAGCGGGACGTACGGTGAGCAGTTCTTC. Amino acid sequence: CASSAYSGTYGEQFF.

A few counts support this clone. V and J are TRBV5-1 and TRBJ2-1; possible D gene TRBD2, 5 bases. CDR1 SGHRS and CDR2 YFSETQ come from the germline V gene. The CDR3 consists of 12 residues. The V end was cut by 7 bases, the J end by 7 bases, with 12 bases between. CDR3 protein: CASSRVGNEQFF. CDR3 coding DNA: TGCGCCAGCTCGAGGGTTGGAAATGAGCAGTTCTTC.

The rearrangement uses TRBV6-4 and TRBJ1-1, with TRBD1 as a possible D gene (5 bases). The CDR3 length is 14 residues. V was trimmed by 5 bases and J by 4 bases, leaving 14 bases between them. Germline V gene sequence: CDR1 MRHNA, CDR2 SNTAGT. CDR3 sequence: CASSSGRRSTEAFF. The CDR3 nucleotides are TGTGCCAGCAGTTCGGGACGGCGGTCCACTGAAGCTTTCTTT.

J is TRBJ2-3 and V is TRBV18; the D is unclear. Deletions cut 6 bases from V and 4 bases from J, with 14 bases between. The CDR3 runs to 14 residues. Germline V gene lookup returns CDR1 KGHSH and CDR2 LQKENI. CDR3: CASSPLPAPDTQYF. DNA of the CDR3: TGTGCCAGCTCCCCCCTCCCGGCTCCAGATACGCAGTATTTT.

This clone was counted a single time. The J gene is TRBJ1-4, the V gene TRBV6-6, with 7 bases matching TRBD1. Germline trimming cut 5 bases from V and 8 bases from J; bases unmatched to any gene: 8. Germline CDR1 reads MNHNY; CDR2 reads SVGAGI (reference sequence). There are 14 residues in the CDR3. CDR3 coding DNA: TGTGCCAGCAGTAGACAGGGAGGTTGGGAAAAACTGTTTTTT. Protein: CASSRQGGWEKLFF.

The V gene is TRBV5-1, the J gene TRBJ2-2; 8 nucleotides agree with TRBD2. Trimming at V came to 2 bases and at J to 2 bases, leaving 2 bases not matched to a gene. Per the germline V gene, CDR1 is SGHRS and CDR2 is YFSETQ. This CDR3 is 15 amino acids long. CDR3 region: CASSFRGGNTGELFF. CDR3 bases: TGCGCCAGCAGCTTCCGGGGGGGAAACACCGGGGAGCTGTTTTTT.

This clone was counted between two and nine times. The chain combines TRBV2 with TRBJ2-7; 7 nucleotides match TRBD1. V trimming: 4 bases; J trimming: 5 bases; junction bases outside the gene matches: 8. CDR3 length: 14 residues. Germline V gene sequence: CDR1 SNHLY, CDR2 FYNNEI. The DNA for the CDR3 is TGTGCCAGCAGTGTACGCTACAGGGGCGACGAGCAGTACTTC. Translated: CASSVRYRGDEQYF.

The chain combines TRBV11-2 with TRBJ2-2; D gene unclear. V dropped 6 bases and J dropped 0 bases, with 14 bases sitting between them. This CDR3 has 16 amino acids. Germline values: CDR1 SGHAT, CDR2 FQNNGV. CDR3 amino acids: CASRQYGQPNTGELFF. CDR3 bases: TGTGCCAGCAGGCAATACGGGCAGCCGAACACCGGGGAGCTGTTTTTT.

V is TRBV9 and J is TRBJ2-1; D remains ambiguous. Trimming stripped 2 bases from V and 0 bases from J, with 9 bases between. This CDR3 is built from 15 residues. Germline V gives CDR1 SGDLS, CDR2 YYNGEE. CDR3: CASSVGVSSYNEQFF. Written as DNA, the CDR3 is TGTGCCAGCAGCGTCGGCGTTAGCTCCTACAATGAGCAGTTCTTC.

The chain is built from TRBV11-3 and TRBJ2-2; 8 nucleotides match TRBD1. V gave up 5 bases and J gave up 3 bases; unmatched junction bases: 5. The CDR3 has 15 amino acids. Germline CDR1 is SGHNT and CDR2 is YENEEA. CDR3 DNA sequence: TGTGCCAGCAGCGGACCGGGACAGGACACCGGGGAGCTGTTTTTT. Its protein is CASSGPGQDTGELFF. Full variable domain (missing parts from reference TRBV11-3 and TRBJ2-2): EAGVVQSPRYKIIEKKQPVAFWCNPISGHNTLYWYLQNLGQGPELLIRYENEEAVDDSQLPKDRFSAERLKGVDSTLKIQPAELGDSAVYLCASSGPGQDTGELFFGEGSRLTVL.

In nucleotides, the CDR3 is TGTGCCAGCAGCCCGGGGAGGGGGATAGATACGCAGTATTTT. Translation: CASSPGRGIDTQYF. The chain is built from TRBV5-4 and TRBJ2-3; D might be TRBD2 (7 bases). V was pared by 4 bases and J by 5 bases, with 14 bases between. This CDR3 has 14 amino acids. Germline CDR1 is SGHNT and CDR2 is YYREEE (reference sequence). Filled out from reference TRBV5-4 and TRBJ2-3, the complete variable domain reads ETGVTQSPTHLIKTRGQQVTLRCSSQSGHNTVSWYQQALGQGPQFIFQYYREEENGRGNFPPRFSGLQFPNYSSELNVNALELDDSALYLCASSPGRGIDTQYFGPGTRLTVL.

The chain links TRBV6-6 to TRBJ1-5; D remains ambiguous. Trimming stripped 0 bases from V and 5 bases from J, with 11 bases between. Germline V gene lookup returns CDR1 MNHNY and CDR2 SVGAGI (reference sequence). This CDR3 region has 15 residues. The CDR3 is CASSYSIGGDQPQHF. For the CDR3, the DNA is TGTGCCAGCAGTTACTCGATTGGCGGGGATCAGCCCCAGCATTTT.

The chain couples TRBV5-6 to TRBJ2-7, with 10 bases matching TRBD2. V lost 4 bases to trimming and J lost 0 bases; unmatched junction nucleotides: 1. The CDR3 sequence is 14 residues long. The germline V gene has CDR1 SGHDT and CDR2 YYEEEE. For the CDR3, the DNA is TGTGCCAGCAGCCCTAGCGGGAGCTCCTACGAGCAGTACTTC. Translating gives CASSPSGSSYEQYF.

The rearrangement links TRBV30 to TRBJ1-1; no clear D gene. Germline assignment: CDR1 GTSNPN and CDR2 SVGIG (reference sequence). Trimming pared 0 bases from V and 8 bases from J, leaving 10 bases between. This CDR3 spans 12 amino acids. The CDR3 reads CAWSVRSREAFF. CDR3 bases: TGTGCCTGGAGTGTACGGTCTCGGGAAGCTTTCTTT.

The rearrangement joins TRBV5-1 to TRBJ1-2, with TRBD1 matching 8 bases. Trimming took 6 bases from V and 1 from J; bases not matched to a gene: 8. The germline V gene has CDR1 SGHRS and CDR2 YFSETQ. CDR3 length equals 15 residues. The CDR3 spells CASTRTGLGNYGYTF. CDR3 in DNA: TGCGCCAGCACCCGGACAGGGCTGGGTAACTATGGCTACACCTTC.